One and the same sample provided the 13 T cell receptor beta chains below, sequenced in a study of blood T cells in healthy people across ages. Primers used in a second PCR of roughly 6 to 11 cycles were a sample-barcoded 5' primer and a J-beta primer mix. TCRdb independently ran MiXCR on the 5' RACE reads; one entry per CDR3 protein. The repertoire holds 1.8 million or so distinct CDR3 sequences, with approximately 40% as singletons. The specimen sequenced was blood. The receptors were gathered from a human donor in good health.

This clonotype was recorded a few times. The chain uses TRBV5-1 and TRBJ1-2, with 11 bases that match TRBD1. Per the germline V gene, CDR1 is SGHRS and CDR2 is YFSETQ. The CDR3 runs 17 residues. V shed 4 bases and J 7 bases; nucleotides not matched to a gene: 15. The CDR3 bases are TGCGCCAGCAGCGCGGGACAGGGGGATAGCAGGAACCGTGGCTACACCTTC. Amino acids: CASSAGQGDSRNRGYTF.

This chain joins TRBV20-1 and TRBJ2-3; D unclear. The length of the CDR3 is 10 residues. The germline V gene encodes CDR1 DFQATT and CDR2 SNEGSKA (reference sequence). V was cut by 6 bases and J by 4 bases, with 5 bases left in between. CDR3: CSANADTQYF. The CDR3 DNA sequence: TGCAGTGCAAACGCAGATACGCAGTATTTT.

V usage is TRBV4-2 and J usage is TRBJ1-2; D is ambiguous. The CDR3 covers 15 residues. Trimming removed 0 bases from V and 3 bases from J, with 11 bases in between. Germline values: CDR1 LGHNA, CDR2 YNFKEQ. For the CDR3, the DNA is TGTGCCAGCAGCCAAGAAGTAGCCCTTGACTATGGCTACACCTTC. Amino acid sequence: CASSQEVALDYGYTF.

The chain combines TRBV6-2 or TRBV6-3 with TRBJ1-5; 10 bases are a match to TRBD1. J gave up 5 bases and V 2 bases, and 6 bases lay outside the gene matches. CDR1 and CDR2 (germline): MNHEY, SVGEGT. The CDR3 is made up of 16 amino acids. CDR3: CASSYDLGQGHQPQHF. The CDR3 DNA sequence: TGTGCCAGCAGTTACGATTTGGGACAGGGGCATCAGCCCCAGCATTTT.

This clonotype was seen only a few times. The chain uses TRBV20-1 and TRBJ2-3; 8 bases match TRBD1. The CDR3 is 13 residues long. V was pared by 3 bases and J by 3 bases, with 2 bases of the junction left unmatched. Germline V gene sequence: CDR1 DFQATT, CDR2 SNEGSKA (reference sequence). The chain's CDR3 is CSARTGVTDTQYF. CDR3 nucleotide sequence: TGCAGTGCTAGGACAGGGGTAACAGATACGCAGTATTTT.

The V gene is TRBV9, the J gene TRBJ2-1; 8 bases map to TRBD2. Trimming cost V 0 bases and J 5 bases; bases outside gene matches: 7. The CDR3 runs 16 residues. Germline CDR1 SGDLS, CDR2 YYNGEE. The CDR3: CASSVVSLAENNEQFF. Here the CDR3 DNA reads TGTGCCAGCAGCGTAGTCTCACTAGCGGAGAACAATGAGCAGTTCTTC.

J is TRBJ2-1 and V is TRBV7-2; TRBD2 is a possible D gene (6 bases). The CDR3 spans 16 residues. V was pared by 1 base and J by 0 bases, with 10 bases between. Germline V gene data show CDR1 as SGHTA and CDR2 as FQGNSA. This chain's CDR3 is CASSLEGTDSYNEQFF. CDR3 bases: TGTGCCAGCAGCTTAGAAGGGACTGACTCCTACAATGAGCAGTTCTTC.

This clonotype was seen only a few times. Here the CDR3 DNA reads TGTGCCAGCAGCTTAAACGAGGGGGTCGGGGATGAGCAGTTCTTC. It codes for CASSLNEGVGDEQFF. The chain employs TRBV11-1 and TRBJ2-1, with a tentative D call TRBD1 (6 bases). Germline loops: CDR1 SGHAT, CDR2 FQDESV (reference sequence). The CDR3 is 15 amino acids. V gave up 2 bases and J gave up 8 bases, with 16 bases separating them.

The chain combines TRBV12-3 or TRBV12-4 with TRBJ2-5; 9 bases align to TRBD2. This CDR3 is built from 14 residues. Trimming removed 3 bases from V and 7 bases from J; junction bases left unmatched: 6. The CDR3 spells CASSLRGGRLTQYF. The CDR3 region has the DNA TGTGCCAGCAGTTTGCGGGGGGGCCGGCTGACCCAGTACTTC.

This clonotype was seen a few times. The rearrangement joins TRBV20-1 to TRBJ2-5; TRBD2 matches at 8 bases. The CDR3 spans 15 residues. V trimming: 5 bases; J trimming: 7 bases; junction bases outside the gene matches: 15. The germline CDR1 and CDR2 sequences are DFQATT and SNEGSKA (reference sequence). The CDR3 DNA follows: TGCAGTGCTCGCCAAGGCGGGGGGCACCCGGTGACCCAGTACTTC. Translating gives CSARQGGGHPVTQYF.

This clonotype showed up just a few times. The V gene is TRBV6-5, the J gene TRBJ2-6; TRBD1 matches at 7 bases. J was trimmed by 10 bases and V by 2 bases; bases with no gene match: 5. Germline CDR1 and CDR2: MNHEY and SVGAGI. This CDR3 spans 14 amino acids. Here the CDR3 reads CASSYRDSRNVLTF. Here the CDR3 DNA reads TGTGCCAGCAGTTACAGGGACAGTCGGAACGTCCTGACTTTC.

The chain combines TRBV12-3 or TRBV12-4 with TRBJ1-1; no reliable D call. This CDR3 contains 15 residues. V lost 6 bases, J lost 1 base, and 15 bases lay in between. CDR3 amino acids: CASRYGLAPNTEAFF. CDR3 DNA: TGTGCCAGCAGGTACGGACTGGCGCCGAACACTGAAGCTTTCTTT.

With respect to this clonotype: One base away lies a much larger clone, so this may be a sequencing read error. This chain connects TRBV29-1 to TRBJ2-1; 7 nucleotides align to TRBD2. V was pared by 7 bases and J by 13 bases, with 13 bases of the junction left unmatched. Germline lookup yields CDR1 SQVTM and CDR2 ANQGSEA. The CDR3 has 12 amino acids. The CDR3 is CSAGQRGETQFF. The CDR3 DNA reads TGCAGCGCTGGGCAGCGGGGAGAGACCCAGTTCTTC.